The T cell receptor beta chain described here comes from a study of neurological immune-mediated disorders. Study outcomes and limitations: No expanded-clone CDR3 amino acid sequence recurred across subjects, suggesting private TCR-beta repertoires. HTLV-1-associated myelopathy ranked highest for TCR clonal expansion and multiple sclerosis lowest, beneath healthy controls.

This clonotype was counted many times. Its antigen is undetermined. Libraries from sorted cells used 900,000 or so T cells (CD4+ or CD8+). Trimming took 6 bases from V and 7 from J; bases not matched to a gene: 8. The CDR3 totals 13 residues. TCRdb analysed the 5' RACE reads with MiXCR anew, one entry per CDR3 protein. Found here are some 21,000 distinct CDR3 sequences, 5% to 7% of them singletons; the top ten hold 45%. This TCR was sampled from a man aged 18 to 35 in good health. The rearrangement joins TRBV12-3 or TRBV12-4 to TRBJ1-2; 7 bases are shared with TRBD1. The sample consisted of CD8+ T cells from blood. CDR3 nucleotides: TGTGCCAGCAGCGGACAGGAATTAGGTGGCTACACCTTC. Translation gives CASSGQELGGYTF.